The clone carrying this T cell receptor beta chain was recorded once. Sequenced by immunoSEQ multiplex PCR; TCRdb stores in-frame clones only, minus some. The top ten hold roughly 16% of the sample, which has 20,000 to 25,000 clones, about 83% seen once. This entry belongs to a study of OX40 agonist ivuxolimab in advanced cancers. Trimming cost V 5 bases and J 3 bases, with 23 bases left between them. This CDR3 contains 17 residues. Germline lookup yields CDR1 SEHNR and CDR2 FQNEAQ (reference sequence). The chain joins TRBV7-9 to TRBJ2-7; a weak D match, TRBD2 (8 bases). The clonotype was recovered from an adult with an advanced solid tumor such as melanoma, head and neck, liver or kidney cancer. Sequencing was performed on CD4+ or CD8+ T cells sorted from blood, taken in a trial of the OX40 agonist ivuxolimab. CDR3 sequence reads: CASSRGQTAGDYYEQYF. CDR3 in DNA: TGTGCCAGCAGCCGGGGACAGACAGCGGGGGATTACTACGAGCAGTACTTC.